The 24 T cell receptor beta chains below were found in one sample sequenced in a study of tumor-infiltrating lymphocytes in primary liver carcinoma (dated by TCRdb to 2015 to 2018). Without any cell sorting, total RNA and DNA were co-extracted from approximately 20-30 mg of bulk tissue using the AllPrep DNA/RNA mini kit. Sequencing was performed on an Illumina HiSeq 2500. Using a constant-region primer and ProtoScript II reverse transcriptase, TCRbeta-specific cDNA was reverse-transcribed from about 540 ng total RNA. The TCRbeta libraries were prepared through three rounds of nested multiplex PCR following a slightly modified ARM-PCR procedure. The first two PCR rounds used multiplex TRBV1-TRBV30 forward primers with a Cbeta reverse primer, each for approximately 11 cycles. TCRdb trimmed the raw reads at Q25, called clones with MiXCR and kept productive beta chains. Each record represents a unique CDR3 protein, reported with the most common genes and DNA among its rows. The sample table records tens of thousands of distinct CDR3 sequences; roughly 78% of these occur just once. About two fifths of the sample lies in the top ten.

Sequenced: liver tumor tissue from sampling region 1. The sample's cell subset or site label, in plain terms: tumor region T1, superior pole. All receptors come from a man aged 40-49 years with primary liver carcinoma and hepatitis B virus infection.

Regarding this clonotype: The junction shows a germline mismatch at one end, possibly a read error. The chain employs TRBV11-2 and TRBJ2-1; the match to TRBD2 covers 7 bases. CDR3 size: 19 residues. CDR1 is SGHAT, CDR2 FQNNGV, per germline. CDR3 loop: CASSLDGLFSGTLYNEQFF. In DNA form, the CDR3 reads TGTGCCAGTAGCTTAGATGGGCTATTCAGCGGGACCCTTTACAATGAACAGTTCTTC.

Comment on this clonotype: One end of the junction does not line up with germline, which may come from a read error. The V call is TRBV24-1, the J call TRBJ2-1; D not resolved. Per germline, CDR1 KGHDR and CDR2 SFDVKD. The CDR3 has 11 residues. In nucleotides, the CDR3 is TGTGCCACCGGAATCCTCAATGAGCACTTCTTC. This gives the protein CATGILNEHFF.

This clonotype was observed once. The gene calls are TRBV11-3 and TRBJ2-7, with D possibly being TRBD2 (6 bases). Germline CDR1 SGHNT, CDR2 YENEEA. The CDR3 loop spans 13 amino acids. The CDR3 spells CASGLTPGGEQYF. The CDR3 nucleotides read TGTGCTAGCGGCTTAACACCCGGCGGCGAGCAGTACTTC.

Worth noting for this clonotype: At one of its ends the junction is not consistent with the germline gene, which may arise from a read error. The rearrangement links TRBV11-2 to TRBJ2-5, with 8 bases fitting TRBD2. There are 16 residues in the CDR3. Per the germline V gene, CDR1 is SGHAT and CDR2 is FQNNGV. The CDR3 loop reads CTSSQTPGGGKETQYF. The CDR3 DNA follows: TGTACCAGTAGCCAGACACCTGGCGGGGGGAAAGAGACCCAGTACTTC.

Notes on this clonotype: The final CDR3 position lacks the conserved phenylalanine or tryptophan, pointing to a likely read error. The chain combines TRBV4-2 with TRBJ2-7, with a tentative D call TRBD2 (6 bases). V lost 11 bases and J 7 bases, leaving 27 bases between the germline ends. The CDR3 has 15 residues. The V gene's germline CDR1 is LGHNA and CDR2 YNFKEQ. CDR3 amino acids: CACNQEGQGAGEQYL. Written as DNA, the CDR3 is TGTGCCTGCAACCAAGAGGGGCAGGGTGCGGGGGAGCAGTACTTA.

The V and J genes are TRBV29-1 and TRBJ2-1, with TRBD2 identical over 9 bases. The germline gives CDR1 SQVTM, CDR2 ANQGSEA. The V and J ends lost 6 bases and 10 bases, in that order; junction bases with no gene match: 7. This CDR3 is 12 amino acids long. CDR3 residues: CSVRLAEDEQFF. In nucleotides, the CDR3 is TGCAGCGTCCGACTAGCGGAAGACGAGCAGTTCTTC.

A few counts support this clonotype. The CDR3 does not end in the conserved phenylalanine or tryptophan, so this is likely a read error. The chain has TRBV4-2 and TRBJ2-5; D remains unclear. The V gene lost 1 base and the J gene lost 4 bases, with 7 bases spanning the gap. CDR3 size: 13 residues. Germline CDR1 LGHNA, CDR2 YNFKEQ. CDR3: CASSQVPTETQYS. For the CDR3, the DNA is TGTGCCAGCAGCCAAGTACCAACAGAGACCCAGTACTCC.

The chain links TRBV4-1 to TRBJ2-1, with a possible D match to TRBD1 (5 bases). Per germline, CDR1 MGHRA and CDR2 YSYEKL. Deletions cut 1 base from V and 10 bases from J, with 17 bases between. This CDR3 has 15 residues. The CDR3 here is CASSQVSRSSGEQFF. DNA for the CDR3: TGCGCCAGCAGCCAAGTTTCTAGGAGCTCAGGGGAGCAGTTCTTC.

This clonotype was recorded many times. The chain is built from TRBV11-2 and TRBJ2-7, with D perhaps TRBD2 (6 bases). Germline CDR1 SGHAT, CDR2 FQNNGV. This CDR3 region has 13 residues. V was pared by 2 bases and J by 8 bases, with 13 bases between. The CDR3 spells CASSLSERVQQYF. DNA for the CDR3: TGTGCCAGCAGCTTAAGTGAGCGGGTCCAGCAGTACTTC. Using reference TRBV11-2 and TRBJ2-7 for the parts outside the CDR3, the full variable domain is EAGVAQSPRYKIIEKRQSVAFWCNPISGHATLYWYQQILGQGPKLLIQFQNNGVVDDSQLPKDRFSAERLKGVDSTLKIQPAKLEDSAVYLCASSLSERVQQYFGPGTRLTVT.

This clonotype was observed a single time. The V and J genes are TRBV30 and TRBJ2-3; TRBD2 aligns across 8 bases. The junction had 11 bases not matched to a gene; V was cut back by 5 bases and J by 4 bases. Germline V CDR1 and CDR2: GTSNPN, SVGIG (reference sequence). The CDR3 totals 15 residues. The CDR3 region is CAWFRAGGAADTQYF. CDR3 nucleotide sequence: TGTGCCTGGTTTCGGGCGGGAGGCGCAGCAGATACGCAGTATTTT.

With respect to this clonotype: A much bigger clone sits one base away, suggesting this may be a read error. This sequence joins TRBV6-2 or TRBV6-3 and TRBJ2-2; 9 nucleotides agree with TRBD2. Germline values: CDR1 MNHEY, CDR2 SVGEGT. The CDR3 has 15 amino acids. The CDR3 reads CASSTRLADTGGLFF. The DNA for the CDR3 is TGTGCCAGCAGTACGCGACTAGCGGACACCGGGGGGCTGTTTTTT.

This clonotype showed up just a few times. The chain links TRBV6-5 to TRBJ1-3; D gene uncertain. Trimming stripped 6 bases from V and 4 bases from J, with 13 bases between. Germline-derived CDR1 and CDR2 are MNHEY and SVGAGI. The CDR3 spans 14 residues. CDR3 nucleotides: TGTGCCAGCAGACTAACGGCGGCAGGAAACACCATATATTTT. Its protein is CASRLTAAGNTIYF.

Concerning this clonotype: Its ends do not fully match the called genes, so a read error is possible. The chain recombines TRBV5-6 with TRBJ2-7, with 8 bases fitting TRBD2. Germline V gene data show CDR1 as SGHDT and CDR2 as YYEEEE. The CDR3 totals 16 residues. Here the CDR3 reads CASSFKTSAGYLERYF. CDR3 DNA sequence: TGTGCCAGCAGCTTCAAGACTAGCGCGGGATACCTCGAGCGGTACTTC.

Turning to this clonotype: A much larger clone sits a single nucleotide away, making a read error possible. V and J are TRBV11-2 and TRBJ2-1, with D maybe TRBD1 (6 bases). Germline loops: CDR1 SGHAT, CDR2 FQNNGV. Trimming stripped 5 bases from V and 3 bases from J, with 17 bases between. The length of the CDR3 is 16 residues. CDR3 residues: CASSKGGRSYYNEQFF. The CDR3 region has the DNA TGTGCCAGCAGCAAAGGGGGACGTAGCTACTACAATGAGCAGTTCTTC.

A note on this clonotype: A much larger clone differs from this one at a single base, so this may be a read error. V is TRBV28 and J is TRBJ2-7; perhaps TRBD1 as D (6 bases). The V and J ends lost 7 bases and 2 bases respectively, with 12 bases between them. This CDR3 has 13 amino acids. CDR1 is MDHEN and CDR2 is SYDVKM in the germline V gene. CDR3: CASNPGQAYEQYF. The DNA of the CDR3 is TGTGCCAGCAACCCGGGACAAGCCTACGAGCAGTACTTC.

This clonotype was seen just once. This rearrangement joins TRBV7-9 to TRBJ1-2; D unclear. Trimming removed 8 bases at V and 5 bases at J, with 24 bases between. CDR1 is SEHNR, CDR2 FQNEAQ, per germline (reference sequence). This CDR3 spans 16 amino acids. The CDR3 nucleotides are TGTGCCAGCGGCCCCGAGGGCAGGCCGTCCCAATATGGCTACACCTTC. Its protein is CASGPEGRPSQYGYTF.

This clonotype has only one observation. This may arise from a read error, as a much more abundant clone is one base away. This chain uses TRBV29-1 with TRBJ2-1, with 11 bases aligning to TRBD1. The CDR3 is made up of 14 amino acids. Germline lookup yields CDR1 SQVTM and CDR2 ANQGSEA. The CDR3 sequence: CRGLPGQGEDEQFF. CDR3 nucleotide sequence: TGCAGGGGATTGCCGGGACAGGGGGAGGATGAGCAGTTCTTC.

CDR3 region: CASCLNWGRDTQHF. CDR3 bases: TGTGCCAGCTGTTTAAACTGGGGTAGAGATACGCAGCATTTT. This chain uses TRBV6-5 with TRBJ2-3; D not resolved. The J call may be incorrect, as the DNA end agrees better with TRBJ1-5. The CDR3 runs 14 residues. Looked up from germline, CDR1 is MNHEY and CDR2 is SVGAGI.

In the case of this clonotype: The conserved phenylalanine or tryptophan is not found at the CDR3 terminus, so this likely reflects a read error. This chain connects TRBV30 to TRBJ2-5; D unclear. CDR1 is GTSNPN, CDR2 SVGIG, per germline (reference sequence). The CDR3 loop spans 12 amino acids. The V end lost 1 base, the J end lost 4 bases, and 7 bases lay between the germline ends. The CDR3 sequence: CAWSESLETQYS. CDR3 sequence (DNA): TGTGCCTGGAGTGAGAGTCTAGAGACCCAGTACTCC.

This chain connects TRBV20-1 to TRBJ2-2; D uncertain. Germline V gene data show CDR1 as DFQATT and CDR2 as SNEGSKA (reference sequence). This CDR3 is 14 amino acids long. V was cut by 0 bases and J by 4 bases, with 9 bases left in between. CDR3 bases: TGCAGTGCTAGAGAAGGGTCCCGCACCGGGGAGCTGTTTTTT. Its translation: CSAREGSRTGELFF.

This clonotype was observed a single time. The CDR3 DNA is TGTGCCAGCAGCAGAGGGGGACGTAGCTACTACAATGAGCAGTTCTTC. It is translated as CASSRGGRSYYNEQFF. The chain combines TRBV11-2 with TRBJ2-1; D is possibly TRBD1 (6 bases). Trimming left V 5 bases short and J 3 bases short, with 17 bases between. This CDR3 region has 16 residues. Germline V lookup: CDR1 SGHAT, CDR2 FQNNGV.

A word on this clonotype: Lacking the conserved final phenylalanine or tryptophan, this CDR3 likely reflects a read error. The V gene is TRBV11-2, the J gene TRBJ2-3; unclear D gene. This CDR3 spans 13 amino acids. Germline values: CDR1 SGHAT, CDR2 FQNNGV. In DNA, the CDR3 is TGTGTCAGCAGCATGATTAGCACAGATACGCAGTATTCT. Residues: CVSSMISTDTQYS.

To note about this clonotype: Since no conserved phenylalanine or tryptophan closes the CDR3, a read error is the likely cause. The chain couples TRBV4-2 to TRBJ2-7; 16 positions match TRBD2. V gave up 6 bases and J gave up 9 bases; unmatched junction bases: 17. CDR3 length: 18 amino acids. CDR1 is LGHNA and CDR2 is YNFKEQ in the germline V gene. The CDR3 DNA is TGTGCCAGCAGTAGAAAACCGGGACTAGCGGGAGGGCCACACGGGCAGTACCTC. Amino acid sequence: CASSRKPGLAGGPHGQYL.

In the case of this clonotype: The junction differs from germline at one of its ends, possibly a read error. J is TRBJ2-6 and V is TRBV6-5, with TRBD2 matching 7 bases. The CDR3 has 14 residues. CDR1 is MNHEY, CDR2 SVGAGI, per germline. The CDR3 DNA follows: TGTGCCAGAAGTTCCGTCGCGGGAGCCAACATCCTGACTTTC. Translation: CARSSVAGANILTF.